Following are 9 T cell receptor beta chains from one sample sequenced in a study of T cell responses to AZD1222 COVID-19 vaccine. Clones were sequenced by immunoSEQ multiplex PCR, and TCRdb holds only the in-frame ones, with some missing. Of 150,000 to 200,000 clones in the sample, almost 90% were seen once. The sample consisted of peripheral blood, taken on day 0 of AZD1222 vaccination. The source of these receptors is an adult in good health.

CDR3 residues: CATSDGAVSNQPQHF. CDR3 in DNA: TGTGCCACCAGTGATGGAGCCGTTAGCAATCAGCCCCAGCATTTT. The chain uses TRBV24-1 and TRBJ1-5; D is ambiguous. The CDR3 length is 15 residues. The germline V gene has CDR1 KGHDR and CDR2 SFDVKD. V lost 3 bases to trimming and J lost 0 bases, with 8 bases between them.

This clone showed up just once. The chain is built from TRBV7-9 and TRBJ2-1, with D unresolved. Trimming removed 5 bases at V and 3 bases at J, with 20 bases between. The germline gives CDR1 SEHNR, CDR2 FQNEAQ (reference sequence). The CDR3 contains 17 residues. CDR3 region: CASSISRLAGGYNEQFF. The CDR3 bases are TGTGCCAGCAGCATCTCCAGACTGGCCGGCGGCTACAATGAGCAGTTCTTC.

This clone was seen a single time. The V gene is TRBV28, the J gene TRBJ1-5, with 9 positions matching TRBD1. The CDR3 is 15 residues long. The germline CDR1 and CDR2 sequences are MDHEN and SYDVKM. J gave up 3 bases and V 3 bases, and 3 bases lay outside the gene matches. The CDR3 here is CASSLGTGNNQPQHF. The CDR3 nucleotides are TGTGCCAGCAGTTTGGGGACAGGGAACAATCAGCCCCAGCATTTT.

V and J are TRBV5-8 and TRBJ1-2; D uncertain. V was clipped by 0 bases and J by 2 bases, with 8 bases between them. This CDR3 comprises 14 residues. Germline V gives CDR1 SGHTS, CDR2 YDEGEE. CDR3 sequence reads: CASSLAPGNYGYTF. Written as DNA, the CDR3 is TGTGCCAGCAGCTTGGCCCCAGGAAACTATGGCTACACCTTC.

DNA for the CDR3: TGTGCCATCAGTGGAGGAGCGGGAGTTTTGGCAGATACGCAGTATTTT. Protein: CAISGGAGVLADTQYF. The chain uses TRBV10-3 and TRBJ2-3; 8 nucleotides line up with TRBD2. Germline V gene lookup returns CDR1 ENHRY and CDR2 SYGVKD. There are 16 residues in the CDR3. J was trimmed by 4 bases and V by 4 bases; bases with no gene match: 10.

The V and J genes are TRBV5-4 and TRBJ1-1, with D perhaps matching TRBD1 (6 bases). This CDR3 spans 15 amino acids. CDR1 is SGHNT and CDR2 is YYREEE in the germline V gene (reference sequence). Trimming took off 2 bases at V and 1 base at J, with 12 bases between the two ends. The CDR3 spells CASSLGGYRNTEAFF. DNA of the CDR3: TGTGCCAGCAGCTTAGGGGGGTATAGGAACACTGAAGCTTTCTTT.

J is TRBJ2-1 and V is TRBV10-3; 10 bases agree with TRBD1. Germline CDR1 ENHRY, CDR2 SYGVKD. J lost 8 bases, V lost 10 bases, and 11 bases had no gene match. The CDR3 covers 14 residues. CDR3 nucleotides: TGTGCCACTCGCCAGACAGGGGGCTTCGATGAGCAGTTCTTC. This codes for CATRQTGGFDEQFF.

This clone has just a few counts. The chain carries TRBV19 and TRBJ2-6, with D unresolved. This CDR3 comprises 15 residues. CDR1 is LNHDA, CDR2 SQIVND, per germline (reference sequence). Trimming pared 3 bases from V and 3 bases from J, leaving 9 bases between. CDR3 sequence: CASSIVSVGANVLTF. As DNA, the CDR3 is TGTGCCAGTAGTATCGTCTCTGTTGGGGCCAACGTCCTGACTTTC.

The rearrangement uses TRBV5-1 and TRBJ1-1, with D maybe TRBD1 (5 bases). The CDR3 covers 14 residues. V was cut by 1 base and J by 1 base, with 8 bases left in between. Germline V CDR1 and CDR2: SGHRS, YFSETQ. CDR3 coding DNA: TGCGCCAGCAGCTTGCCCCAGGGGAACACTGAAGCTTTCTTT. This encodes CASSLPQGNTEAFF.